Below, 5 T cell receptor beta chains from the same sample are listed, as sequenced in a study of T cell responses to AZD1222 COVID-19 vaccine. Assay: immunoSEQ multiplex PCR; the TCRdb copy retains only in-frame clones and omits some. The sample lists about 200,000 clones; approximately 94% were seen once. The sequencing here drew on peripheral blood, taken on day 0 of MenACWY control vaccination. These receptors originate from an adult in good health.

This sequence joins TRBV3-1 (or the pseudogene TRBV3-2) and TRBJ1-1, with TRBD1 identical over 9 bases. In germline, CDR1 is LGHDT, CDR2 YNNKEL (reference sequence). J lost 4 bases, V lost 6 bases, and 6 bases had no gene match. This CDR3 contains 14 residues. CDR3 coding DNA: TGTGCCAGCAGTCCGGGACAGGGAATCACTGAAGCTTTCTTT. Protein sequence: CASSPGQGITEAFF.

This clone was seen only a few times. The chain uses TRBV5-1 and TRBJ1-1; D is undetermined. V lost 4 bases to trimming and J lost 7 bases, with 8 bases between them. The germline CDR1 and CDR2 sequences are SGHRS and YFSETQ. The CDR3 length is 11 residues. In DNA form, the CDR3 reads TGCGCCAGCAGCCTTATGAATGAAGCTTTCTTT. It yields the protein CASSLMNEAFF.

This chain connects TRBV2 to TRBJ1-1; D call uncertain. Germline CDR1 reads SNHLY; CDR2 reads FYNNEI. This CDR3 comprises 14 residues. Trimming left V 5 bases short and J 1 base short, with 11 bases between. The CDR3 reads CASSYGLPNTEAFF. CDR3 coding DNA: TGTGCCAGCAGTTATGGACTCCCGAACACTGAAGCTTTCTTT.

This rearrangement joins TRBV30 to TRBJ1-1, with D tentatively TRBD1 (5 bases). CDR1 and CDR2 from the germline V gene are GTSNPN and SVGIG (reference sequence). There are 13 residues in the CDR3. Trimming shortened V by 8 bases and J by 3 bases, and 16 bases separated the two germline ends. CDR3: CAEKTGGYTEAFF. The CDR3 region has the DNA TGTGCCGAGAAGACTGGGGGTTACACTGAAGCTTTCTTT.

This chain links TRBV9 with TRBJ2-3, with 10 bases aligning to TRBD1. The junction had 4 bases not matched to a gene; V was cut back by 1 base and J by 5 bases. This CDR3 has 15 amino acids. Germline V gives CDR1 SGDLS, CDR2 YYNGEE. The CDR3: CASSVLRTGGDTQYF. Written as DNA, the CDR3 is TGTGCCAGCAGCGTACTTAGGACAGGGGGAGATACGCAGTATTTT.